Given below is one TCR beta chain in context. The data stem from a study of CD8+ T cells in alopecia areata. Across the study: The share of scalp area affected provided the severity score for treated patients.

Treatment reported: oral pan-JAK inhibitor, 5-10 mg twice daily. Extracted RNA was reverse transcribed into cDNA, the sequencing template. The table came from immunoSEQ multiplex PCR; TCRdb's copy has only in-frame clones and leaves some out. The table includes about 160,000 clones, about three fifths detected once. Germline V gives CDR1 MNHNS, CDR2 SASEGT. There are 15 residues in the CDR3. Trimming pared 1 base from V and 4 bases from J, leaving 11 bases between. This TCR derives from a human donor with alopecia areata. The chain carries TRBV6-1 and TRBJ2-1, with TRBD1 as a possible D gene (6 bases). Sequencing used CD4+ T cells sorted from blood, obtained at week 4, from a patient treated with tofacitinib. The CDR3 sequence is CASSEGGRNYNEQFF. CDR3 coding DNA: TGTGCCAGCAGTGAAGGGGGGCGCAATTACAATGAGCAGTTCTTC.